The following is a T cell receptor (beta chain) sequence with its context. Antigen: not known. The authors made TCR beta cDNA libraries by 5'RACE template switching. This switching added a universal primer site and UMIs. With the 5' RACE reads reprocessed, TCRdb shows one record per CDR3 protein and no DNA. The sample's table shows about 390,000 distinct CDR3 sequences. This entry comes from a study of T cells expressing NK-cell markers. Looked up from germline, CDR1 is LNHDA and CDR2 is SQIVND (reference sequence). The CDR3 length is 15 residues. Notes on the study in general: In roughly six donors, dominant NKG2C+ clonotypes were about 1.0-7.5% of CD8+ T cells. It remained uncertain whether the expanded NKG2C+ T cell clones were specific for HCMV antigens.

Sequenced material: blood T cells: a sorted CD56 or NKG2C T cell subset, CD4+ or CD8+ T cells, or bulk PBMC T cells (not recorded which). V is TRBV19 and J is TRBJ2-1; the TCRdb call, TRBD2, lacks DNA for checking. The source is a woman between 45 and 60 years old in good health. The CDR3 loop is CASSPEVRAGGEQFF.